This T cell receptor (beta chain) was sequenced in a study of T cell clonality in common variable immunodeficiency. Sequencing used immunoSEQ multiplex PCR; TCRdb keeps in-frame clones, though not all of them. There are about 64,000 clones in the sample, none observed a single time. V lost 4 bases and J lost 4; bases outside the gene matches: 6. The CDR3 has 14 amino acids. CDR1 SGHDT and CDR2 YYEEEE come from the germline V gene. This clone was observed at least ten times. Its matching antigen is unknown. The read comes to an end 3 residues before the CDR3 does, leaving the germline J gene to fill in the end. Patients and controls were mostly of Caucasian heritage. Notes on the study in general: Fewer TCRbeta clones were shared among CVID subjects than controls. T cell subpopulation sequencing would be needed to explain CVID clonality. CVID subjects showed higher TCRbeta clonality than healthy controls.

The sequence was obtained from a person aged 18-70 years in good health. The sequenced sample was peripheral blood mononuclear cells. This sequence joins TRBV5-6 and TRBJ1-2, with TRBD1 matching over 8 bases. CDR3 region: CASSPTTGGYGYTF. The DNA read from the CDR3 is TGTGCCAGCAGCCCAACCACAGGGGGCTATGGC. Complete variable domain (other parts from reference TRBV5-6 and TRBJ1-2): DAGVTQSPTHLIKTRGQQVTLRCSPKSGHDTVSWYQQALGQGPQFIFQYYEEEERQRGNFPDRFSGHQFPNYSSELNVNALLLGDSALYLCASSPTTGGYGYTFGSGTRLTVV.